This T cell receptor beta chain was captured in a study of neurological immune-mediated disorders. This clonotype was recorded at least ten times. Its antigen is not identified. Each CDR3 protein is one row after TCRdb ran MiXCR on the 5' RACE reads. The sample records about 65,000 distinct CDR3 sequences, roughly 4% being singletons. The CDR3 runs to 14 residues. Per germline, CDR1 SGHTA and CDR2 FQGNSA. The V gene lost 8 bases and the J gene lost 5 bases, with 15 bases spanning the gap. Study-wide results and limits: The absence of any CDR3 amino acid sequence shared by expanded clones across subjects suggests that repertoires were private in all groups.

The chain combines TRBV7-2 with TRBJ2-2; no firm D call. The TCR sequence derives from a man aged 45-60 years with multiple sclerosis. The sequenced material came from PBMCs. The chain's CDR3 is CASCPTGQTGELFF. CDR3 DNA sequence: TGTGCCAGCTGCCCGACCGGGCAGACCGGGGAGCTGTTTTTT.